This TCR beta chain was sequenced for a study of OX40 agonist ivuxolimab in advanced cancers. Study-level information: At doses from 0.01 to 10 mg/kg, patients were given intravenous ivuxolimab every 2 weeks. Study findings and constraints: Normalized T-cell clonal expansion was also low in a subset of nonresponders. On average, a greater number of expanded clones characterised CD8+ T cells relative to CD4+.

Trimming took 5 bases from V and 15 from J, leaving 23 bases between them. The CDR3 sequence is 14 residues long. CDR1 and CDR2 from the germline V gene are MDHEN and SYDVKM. Worth noting for this clone: Its specificity is unknown.

Clones were read by immunoSEQ multiplex PCR, and TCRdb kept only the in-frame ones, dropping some. Of approximately 17,000 clones listed, approximately 83% are singletons. The sequence came from an adult with an advanced solid tumor such as melanoma, head and neck, liver or kidney cancer. The chain couples TRBV28 to TRBJ1-5, with D unclear. Sample: CD4+ or CD8+ T cells sorted from blood, taken in a trial of the OX40 agonist ivuxolimab. DNA of the CDR3: TGTGCCAGCAGTCCCCGACAATGGACTCTGCCACGGCATTTT. Encoded protein: CASSPRQWTLPRHF.